The clone carrying this T cell receptor beta chain has only a few counts. No antigen is known for it. This record belongs to a study of blood T cells in healthy people across ages. Alongside a J-beta primer mix, a sample-barcoded 5' primer served in a second PCR lasting about 7 to 11 cycles. TCRdb reprocessed the 5' RACE reads via MiXCR and lists one record per CDR3 protein. This table has around 1,000,000 distinct CDR3 sequences, around 27% appearing once. PBMCs, at least 6 million per sample, were isolated. Study-wide results and limits: PBMCs left unsorted prevented a conclusive naive versus antigen-experienced comparison. Naive CD4+ cell counts and diversity both ran higher in long-lived than in aged donors.

V was pared by 7 bases and J by 0 bases, with 7 bases between. Per the germline V gene, CDR1 is MNHNS and CDR2 is SASEGT. The CDR3 consists of 13 residues. These data also featured in a second study, about T cells of mothers and their children.

Sample: blood. The chain employs TRBV6-1 and TRBJ1-5; D unresolved. This clonotype was sampled from a girl aged 2 to 10 in good health. The CDR3: CASTHDSNQPQHF. CDR3 DNA sequence: TGTGCCAGCACTCATGATAGCAATCAGCCCCAGCATTTT.